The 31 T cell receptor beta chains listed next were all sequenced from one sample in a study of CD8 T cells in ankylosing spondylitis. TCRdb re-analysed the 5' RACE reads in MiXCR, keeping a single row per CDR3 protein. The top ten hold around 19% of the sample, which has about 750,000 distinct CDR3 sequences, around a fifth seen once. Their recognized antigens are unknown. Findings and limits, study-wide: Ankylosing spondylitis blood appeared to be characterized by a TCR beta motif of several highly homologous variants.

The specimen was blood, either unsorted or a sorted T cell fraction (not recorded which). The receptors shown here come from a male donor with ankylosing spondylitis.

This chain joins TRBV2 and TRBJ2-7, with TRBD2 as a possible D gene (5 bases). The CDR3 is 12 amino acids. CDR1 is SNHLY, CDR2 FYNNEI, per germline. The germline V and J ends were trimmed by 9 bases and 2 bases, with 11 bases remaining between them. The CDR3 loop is CASNPGTYEQYF. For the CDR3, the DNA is TGTGCCAGTAATCCCGGGACCTACGAGCAGTACTTC.

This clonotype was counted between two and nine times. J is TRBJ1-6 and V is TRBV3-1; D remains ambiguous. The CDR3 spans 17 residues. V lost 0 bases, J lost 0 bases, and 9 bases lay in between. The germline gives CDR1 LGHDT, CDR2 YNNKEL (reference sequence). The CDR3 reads CASSQDLQSSYNSPLHF. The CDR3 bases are TGTGCCAGCAGCCAAGATCTACAGAGCTCCTATAATTCACCCCTCCACTTT.

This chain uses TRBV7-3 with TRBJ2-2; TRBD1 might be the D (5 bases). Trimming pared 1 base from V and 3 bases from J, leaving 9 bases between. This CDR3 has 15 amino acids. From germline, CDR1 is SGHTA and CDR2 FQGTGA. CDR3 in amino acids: CASSLKGVDTGELFF. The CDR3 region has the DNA TGTGCCAGCAGCTTAAAAGGGGTGGACACCGGGGAGCTGTTTTTT.

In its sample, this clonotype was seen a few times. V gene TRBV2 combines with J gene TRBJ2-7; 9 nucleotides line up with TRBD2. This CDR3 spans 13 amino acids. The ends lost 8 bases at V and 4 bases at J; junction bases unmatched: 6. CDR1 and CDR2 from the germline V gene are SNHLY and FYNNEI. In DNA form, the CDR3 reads TGTGCCAGCGGGGGACTAGCTATTTACGAGCAGTACTTC. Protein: CASGGLAIYEQYF. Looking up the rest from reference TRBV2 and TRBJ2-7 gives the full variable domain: EPEVTQTPSHQVTQMGQEVILRCVPISNHLYFYWYRQILGQKVEFLVSFYNNEISEKSEIFDDQFSVERPDGSNFTLKIRSTKLEDSAMYFCASGGLAIYEQYFGPGTRLTVT.

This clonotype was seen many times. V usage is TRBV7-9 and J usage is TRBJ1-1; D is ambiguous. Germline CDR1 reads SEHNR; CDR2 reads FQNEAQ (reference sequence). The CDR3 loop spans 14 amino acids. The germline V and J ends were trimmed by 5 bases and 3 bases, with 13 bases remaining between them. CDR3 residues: CASSQGLSHTEAFF. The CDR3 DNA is TGTGCCAGCAGCCAAGGGTTGTCGCACACTGAAGCTTTCTTT.

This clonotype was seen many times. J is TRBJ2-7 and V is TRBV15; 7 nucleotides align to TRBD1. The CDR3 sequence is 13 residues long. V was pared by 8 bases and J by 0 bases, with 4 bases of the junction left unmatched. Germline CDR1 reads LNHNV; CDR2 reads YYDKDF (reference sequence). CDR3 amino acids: CATQGDTSYEQYF. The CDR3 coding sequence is TGTGCCACCCAGGGGGACACCTCCTACGAGCAGTACTTC.

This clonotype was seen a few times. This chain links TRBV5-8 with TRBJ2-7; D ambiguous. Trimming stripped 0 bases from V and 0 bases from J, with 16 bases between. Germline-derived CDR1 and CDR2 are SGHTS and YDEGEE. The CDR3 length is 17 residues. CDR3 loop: CASSLGLVQVSSYEQYF. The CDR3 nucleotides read TGTGCCAGCAGCTTGGGTCTGGTCCAGGTAAGCTCCTACGAGCAGTACTTC.

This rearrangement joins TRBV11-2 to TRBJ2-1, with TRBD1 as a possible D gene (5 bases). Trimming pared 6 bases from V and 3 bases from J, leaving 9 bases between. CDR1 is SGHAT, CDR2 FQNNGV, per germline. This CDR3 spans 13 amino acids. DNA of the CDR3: TGTGCCAGCAGTATAGGGGTCTACAATGAGCAGTTCTTC. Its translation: CASSIGVYNEQFF.

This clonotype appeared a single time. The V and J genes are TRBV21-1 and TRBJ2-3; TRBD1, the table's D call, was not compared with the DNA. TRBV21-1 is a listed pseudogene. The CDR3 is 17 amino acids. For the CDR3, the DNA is TGTGCCAGCAGCATAAGGGGGGGCGCTGGGGTTAAGAATACGCAGTATTTT. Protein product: CASSIRGGAGVKNTQYF.

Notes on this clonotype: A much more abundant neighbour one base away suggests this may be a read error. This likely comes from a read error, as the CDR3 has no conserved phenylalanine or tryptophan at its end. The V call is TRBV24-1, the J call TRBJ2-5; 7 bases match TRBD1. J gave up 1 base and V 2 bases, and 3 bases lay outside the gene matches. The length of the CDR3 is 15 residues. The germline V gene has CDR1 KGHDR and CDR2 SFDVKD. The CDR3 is CATSDSRDSQETQYL. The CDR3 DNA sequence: TGTGCCACCAGTGATTCCCGGGACAGCCAAGAGACCCAGTACCTC.

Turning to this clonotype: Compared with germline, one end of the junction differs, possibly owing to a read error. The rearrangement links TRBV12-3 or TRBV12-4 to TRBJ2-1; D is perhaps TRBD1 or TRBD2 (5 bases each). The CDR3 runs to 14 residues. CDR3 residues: CASSATGTARNALF. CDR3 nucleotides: TGTGCCAGCAGTGCCACCGGGACCGCCCGTAACGCTCTTTTC.

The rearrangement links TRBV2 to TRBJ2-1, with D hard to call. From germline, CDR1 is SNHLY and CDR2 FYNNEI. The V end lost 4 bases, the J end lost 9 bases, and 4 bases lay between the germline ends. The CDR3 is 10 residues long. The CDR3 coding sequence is TGTGCCAGCAGTGTGGGTGAGCAGTTCTTC. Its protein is CASSVGEQFF.

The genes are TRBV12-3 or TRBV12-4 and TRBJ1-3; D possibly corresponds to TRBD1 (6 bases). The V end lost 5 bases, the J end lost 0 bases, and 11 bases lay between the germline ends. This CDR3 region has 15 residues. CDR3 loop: CASSDTGSSGNTIYF. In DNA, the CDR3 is TGTGCCAGCAGTGATACAGGGAGCTCTGGAAACACCATATATTTT.

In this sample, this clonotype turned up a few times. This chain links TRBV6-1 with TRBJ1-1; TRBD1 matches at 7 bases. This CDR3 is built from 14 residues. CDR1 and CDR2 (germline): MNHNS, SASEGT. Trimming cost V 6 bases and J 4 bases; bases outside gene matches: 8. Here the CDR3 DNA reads TGTGCCAGCAGCAGGGGGTTTGGGGGCACTGAAGCTTTCTTT. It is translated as CASSRGFGGTEAFF.

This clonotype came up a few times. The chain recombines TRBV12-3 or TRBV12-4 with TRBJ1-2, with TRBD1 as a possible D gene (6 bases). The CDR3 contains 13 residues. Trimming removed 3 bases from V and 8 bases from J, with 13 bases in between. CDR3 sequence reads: CASSFGRGVGYTF. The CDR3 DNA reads TGTGCCAGCAGTTTCGGAAGGGGGGTCGGCTACACCTTC.

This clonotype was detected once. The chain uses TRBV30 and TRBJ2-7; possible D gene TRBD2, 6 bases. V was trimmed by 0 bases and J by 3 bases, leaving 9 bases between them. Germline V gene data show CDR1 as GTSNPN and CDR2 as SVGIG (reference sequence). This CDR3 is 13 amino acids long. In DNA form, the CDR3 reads TGTGCCTGGAGTGTAAGGGAGGACTACGAGCAGTACTTC. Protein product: CAWSVREDYEQYF. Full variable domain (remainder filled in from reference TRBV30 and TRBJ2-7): SQTIHQWPATLVQPVGSPLSLECTVEGTSNPNLYWYRQAAGRGLQLLFYSVGIGQISSEVPQNLSASRPQDRQFILSSKKLLLSDSGFYLCAWSVREDYEQYFGPGTRLTVT.

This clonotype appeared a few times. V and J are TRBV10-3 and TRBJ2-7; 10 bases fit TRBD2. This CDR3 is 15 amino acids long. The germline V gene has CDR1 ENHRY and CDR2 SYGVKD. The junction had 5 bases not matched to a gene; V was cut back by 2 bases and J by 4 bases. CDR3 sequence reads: CAISEQSGRGYEQYF. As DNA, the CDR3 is TGTGCCATCAGTGAGCAGAGCGGGAGGGGGTACGAGCAGTACTTC.

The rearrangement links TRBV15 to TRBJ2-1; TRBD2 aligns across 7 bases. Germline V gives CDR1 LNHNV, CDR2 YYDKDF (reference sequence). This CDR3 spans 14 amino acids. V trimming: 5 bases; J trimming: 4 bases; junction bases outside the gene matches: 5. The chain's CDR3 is CATSHAGVYNEQFF. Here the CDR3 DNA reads TGTGCCACCAGCCACGCGGGGGTTTACAATGAGCAGTTCTTC. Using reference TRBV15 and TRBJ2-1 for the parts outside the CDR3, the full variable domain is DAMVIQNPRYQVTQFGKPVTLSCSQTLNHNVMYWYQQKSSQAPKLLFHYYDKDFNNEADTPDNFQSRRPNTSFCFLDIRSPGLGDTAMYLCATSHAGVYNEQFFGPGTRLTVL.

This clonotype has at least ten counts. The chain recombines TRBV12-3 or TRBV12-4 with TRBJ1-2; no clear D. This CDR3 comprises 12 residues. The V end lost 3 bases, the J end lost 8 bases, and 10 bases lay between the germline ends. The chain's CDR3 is CASSFVGGGYTF. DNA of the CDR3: TGTGCCAGCAGTTTCGTAGGCGGCGGCTACACCTTC.

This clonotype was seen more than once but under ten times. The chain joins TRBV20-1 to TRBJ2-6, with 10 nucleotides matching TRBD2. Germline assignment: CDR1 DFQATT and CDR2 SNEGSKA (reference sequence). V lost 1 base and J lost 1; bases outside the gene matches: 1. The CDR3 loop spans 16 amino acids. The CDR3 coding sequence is TGCAGTGCTAGAGTACTAGCGGGATCTGGGGCCAACGTCCTGACTTTC. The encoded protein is CSARVLAGSGANVLTF.

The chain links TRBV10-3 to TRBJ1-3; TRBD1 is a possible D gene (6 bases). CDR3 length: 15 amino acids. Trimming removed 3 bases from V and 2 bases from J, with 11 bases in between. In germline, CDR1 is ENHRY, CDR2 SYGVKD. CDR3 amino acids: CAISDGGHPGNTIYF. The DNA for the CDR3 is TGTGCCATCAGTGACGGGGGGCATCCTGGAAACACCATATATTTT.

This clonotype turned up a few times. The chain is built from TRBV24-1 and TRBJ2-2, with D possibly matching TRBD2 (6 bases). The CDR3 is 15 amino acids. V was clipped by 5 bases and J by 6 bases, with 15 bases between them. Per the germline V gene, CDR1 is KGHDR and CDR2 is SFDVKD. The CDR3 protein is CATSARAWEAGELFF. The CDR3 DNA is TGTGCCACCAGTGCTCGGGCTTGGGAGGCCGGGGAGCTGTTTTTT.

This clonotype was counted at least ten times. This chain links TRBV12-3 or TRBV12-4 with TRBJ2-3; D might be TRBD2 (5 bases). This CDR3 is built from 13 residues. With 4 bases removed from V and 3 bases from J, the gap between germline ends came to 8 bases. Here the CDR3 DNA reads TGTGCCAGCAGTTCGGACTTGACAGATACGCAGTATTTT. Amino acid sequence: CASSSDLTDTQYF.

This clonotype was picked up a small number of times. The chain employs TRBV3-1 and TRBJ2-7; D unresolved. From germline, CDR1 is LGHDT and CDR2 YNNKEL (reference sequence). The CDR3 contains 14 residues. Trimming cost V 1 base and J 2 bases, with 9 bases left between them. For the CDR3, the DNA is TGTGCCAGCAGCCAAGCCCTGCTAGCCTACGAGCAGTACTTC. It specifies CASSQALLAYEQYF.

Here the CDR3 reads CSGTDGKNIQYF. The CDR3 DNA reads TGCAGCGGCACCGACGGGAAAAACATTCAGTACTTC. The chain has TRBV29-1 and TRBJ2-4; D remains unclear. The V and J ends lost 7 bases and 4 bases respectively, with 11 bases between them. The germline gives CDR1 SQVTM, CDR2 ANQGSEA. This CDR3 spans 12 amino acids.

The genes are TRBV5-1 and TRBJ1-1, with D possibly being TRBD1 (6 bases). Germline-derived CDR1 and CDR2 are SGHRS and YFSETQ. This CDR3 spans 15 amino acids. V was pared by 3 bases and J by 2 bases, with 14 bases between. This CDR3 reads CASSSSGTTNTEAFF. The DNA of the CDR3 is TGCGCCAGCAGCTCTTCCGGGACAACTAACACTGAAGCTTTCTTT.

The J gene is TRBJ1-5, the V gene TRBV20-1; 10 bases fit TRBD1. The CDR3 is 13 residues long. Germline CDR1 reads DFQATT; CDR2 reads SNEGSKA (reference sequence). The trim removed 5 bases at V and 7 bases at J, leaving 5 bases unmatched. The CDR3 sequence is CSAAGTGEQPQHF. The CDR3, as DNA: TGCAGTGCTGCCGGGACAGGGGAACAGCCCCAGCATTTT.

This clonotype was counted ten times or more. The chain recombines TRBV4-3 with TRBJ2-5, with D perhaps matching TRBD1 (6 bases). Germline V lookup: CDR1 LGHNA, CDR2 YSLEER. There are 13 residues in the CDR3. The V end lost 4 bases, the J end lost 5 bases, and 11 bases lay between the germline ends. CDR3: CASSRDRMETQYF. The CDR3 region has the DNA TGCGCCAGCAGCCGTGACAGGATGGAGACCCAGTACTTC.

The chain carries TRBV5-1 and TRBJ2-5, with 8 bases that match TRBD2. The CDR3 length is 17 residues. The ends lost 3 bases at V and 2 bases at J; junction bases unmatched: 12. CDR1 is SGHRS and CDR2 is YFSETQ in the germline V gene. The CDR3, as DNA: TGCGCCAGCAGCTCGGGGACTAGGCTAGCGGGTCAAGAGACCCAGTACTTC. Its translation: CASSSGTRLAGQETQYF.

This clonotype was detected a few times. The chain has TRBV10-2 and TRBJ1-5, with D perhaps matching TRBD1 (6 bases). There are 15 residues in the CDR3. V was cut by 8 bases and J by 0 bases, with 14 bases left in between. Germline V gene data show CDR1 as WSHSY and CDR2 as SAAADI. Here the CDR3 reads CASGGDTPSNQPQHF. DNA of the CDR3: TGCGCCAGCGGAGGGGACACCCCTAGCAATCAGCCCCAGCATTTT.

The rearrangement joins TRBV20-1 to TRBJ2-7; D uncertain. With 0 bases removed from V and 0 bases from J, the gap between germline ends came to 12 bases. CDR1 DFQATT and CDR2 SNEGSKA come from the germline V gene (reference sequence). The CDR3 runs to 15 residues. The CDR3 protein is CSARDVLRSSYEQYF. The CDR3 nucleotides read TGCAGTGCTAGAGATGTGTTGAGGAGCTCCTACGAGCAGTACTTC.